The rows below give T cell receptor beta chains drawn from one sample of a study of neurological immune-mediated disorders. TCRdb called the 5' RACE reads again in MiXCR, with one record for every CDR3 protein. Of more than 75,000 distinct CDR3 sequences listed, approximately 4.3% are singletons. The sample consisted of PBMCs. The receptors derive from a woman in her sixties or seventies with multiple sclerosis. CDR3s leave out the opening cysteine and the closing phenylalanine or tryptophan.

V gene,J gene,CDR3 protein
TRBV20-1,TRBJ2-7,SARGVGVYEQY
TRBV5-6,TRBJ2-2,ASSFWSGELF
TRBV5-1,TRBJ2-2,ASRFETANTGELF
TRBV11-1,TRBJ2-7,ASSKRDRSSYEQY
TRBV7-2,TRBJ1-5,ASSLGRGRGHQPQH
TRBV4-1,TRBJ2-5,ASSLGQGTAQETQY
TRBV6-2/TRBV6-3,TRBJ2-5,ASSYGETQY
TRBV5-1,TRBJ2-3,ASSLGRTSGPTDTQY
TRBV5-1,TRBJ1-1,ASSFNTQGNTEAF
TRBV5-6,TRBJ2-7,ASSRGLAGKSYEQY
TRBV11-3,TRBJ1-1,ASSLRTGATEAF
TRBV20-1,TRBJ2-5,SARVPGKETQY
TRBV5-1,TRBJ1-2,ASSENSAMGYGYT
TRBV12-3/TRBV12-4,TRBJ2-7,ASTGGLGGTGPYEQY
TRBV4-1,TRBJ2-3,ASSQDRPSGGAKDTQY
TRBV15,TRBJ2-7,ATSREGQSFYEQY
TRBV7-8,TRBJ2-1,ASSLVSSYNEQF
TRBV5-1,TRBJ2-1,ASRLTSGAYNEQF
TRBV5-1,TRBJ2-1,ASYAGRGSYNEQF
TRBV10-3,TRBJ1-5,ATEKDGSNQPQH
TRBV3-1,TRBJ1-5,ASSHRTGNQPQH
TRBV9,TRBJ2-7,ASSGQGAYEQY
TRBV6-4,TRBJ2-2,ASRPTGVTGELF
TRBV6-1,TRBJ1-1,ASSRDRDTEAF
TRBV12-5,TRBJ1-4,ASGSDGEKLF
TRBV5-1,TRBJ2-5,ASSSGTGLGETQY
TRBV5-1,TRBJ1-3,ASSFGTAGNTIY
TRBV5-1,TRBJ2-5,ASRVEETQY
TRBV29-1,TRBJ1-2,SVQTGGGNYGYT
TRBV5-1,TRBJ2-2,ASSLDPRRAAGLLLNTGELF
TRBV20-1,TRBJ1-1,SANSGNTEAF
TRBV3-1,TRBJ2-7,ASSLLGAEYEQY
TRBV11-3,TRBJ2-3,ASSFGGERSTDTQY
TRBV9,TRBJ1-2,ASSPRREASNYGYT
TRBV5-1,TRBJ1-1,ASSLESVGLNTEAF
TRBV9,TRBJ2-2,ANSVDLAGTGELF
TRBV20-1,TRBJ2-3,SARPSGGEDTQY
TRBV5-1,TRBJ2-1,ASNRDNSYNEQF
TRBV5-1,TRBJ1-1,ASSHTAGGMNTEAF
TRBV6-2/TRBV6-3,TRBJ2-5,ASKVGSQETQY
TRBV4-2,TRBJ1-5,ASSQDFQGANQPQH
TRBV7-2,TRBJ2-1,ASSLGGGHTRGEQF
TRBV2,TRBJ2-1,ASYDRGSNEQF
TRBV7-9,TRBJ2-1,ASSLGVLGTEQF
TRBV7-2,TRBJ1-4,ASSLDRGLREKLF
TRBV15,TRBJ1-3,ATSIGDSGNTIY
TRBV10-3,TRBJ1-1,AISESGDNTEAF